These 12 T cell receptor beta chains were all obtained from the same sample, sequenced in a study of CD8+ T cells in alopecia areata. RNA extraction and reverse transcription yielded cDNA as sequencing template. Sequencing used immunoSEQ multiplex PCR; TCRdb keeps in-frame clones, though not all of them. The sample shows hundreds of thousands of clones, about 60% of them seen only once. Sequences were derived from CD4+ T cells sorted from blood, sampled at week 0. Every receptor here comes from a human donor with alopecia areata.

The gene calls are TRBV5-4 and TRBJ2-7; D is undetermined. The CDR3 spans 15 residues. Germline V gives CDR1 SGHNT, CDR2 YYREEE (reference sequence). Trimming pared 4 bases from V and 0 bases from J, leaving 14 bases between. The CDR3 DNA follows: TGTGCCAGCAGCCAGGCTCTTGCGAGCTCCTACGAGCAGTACTTC. Encoded protein: CASSQALASSYEQYF.

The chain links TRBV25-1 to TRBJ1-6; D ambiguous. V was pared by 4 bases and J by 6 bases, with 4 bases between. The CDR3 contains 12 residues. The germline CDR1 and CDR2 sequences are MGHDK and SYGVNS. The CDR3 is CASSALNSPLHF. The DNA for the CDR3 is TGTGCCAGCAGTGCCCTTAATTCACCCCTCCACTTT.

The rearrangement uses TRBV5-1 and TRBJ2-1, with a possible D match to TRBD2 (5 bases). V was shortened by 3 bases and J by 13 bases, with 11 bases between the two germline ends. The CDR3 sequence is 11 residues long. Germline loops: CDR1 SGHRS, CDR2 YFSETQ. CDR3 residues: CASSSSGGQFF. The CDR3 bases are TGCGCCAGCAGCTCGAGCGGAGGCCAGTTCTTC.

The chain uses TRBV4-2 and TRBJ2-3; D may be TRBD1 (5 bases). Trimming took 6 bases from V and 3 from J, leaving 10 bases between them. Germline assignment: CDR1 LGHNA and CDR2 YNFKEQ. The CDR3 is 13 amino acids. CDR3 sequence: CASSLQGTDTQYF. DNA for the CDR3: TGTGCCAGCAGTCTTCAGGGTACAGATACGCAGTATTTT.

The rearrangement links TRBV5-1 to TRBJ1-5, with D uncertain. CDR1 is SGHRS and CDR2 is YFSETQ in the germline V gene. Trimming took 4 bases from V and 6 from J, leaving 11 bases between them. The CDR3 runs to 13 residues. In DNA, the CDR3 is TGCGCCAGCAGCCTAGACTCGGGTCAGCCCCAGCATTTT. Translating gives CASSLDSGQPQHF.

This clone has only a few counts. This chain joins TRBV7-3 and TRBJ1-1, with TRBD1 as a possible D gene (6 bases). CDR1 is SGHTA and CDR2 is FQGTGA in the germline V gene. Deletions cut 10 bases from V and 5 bases from J, with 23 bases between. CDR3 length: 15 amino acids. CDR3 DNA: TGTGCCACCAACCCCGGGACACCTGTGTGGACTGAAGCTTTCTTT. It specifies CATNPGTPVWTEAFF.

This chain links TRBV11-2 with TRBJ2-1, with no clear D. CDR3 size: 12 residues. V shed 5 bases and J shed 7 bases, with 9 bases lying between them. The germline V gene has CDR1 SGHAT and CDR2 FQNNGV. CDR3 sequence (DNA): TGTGCCAGCAGCGTAAGACTGAATGAGCAGTTCTTC. This codes for CASSVRLNEQFF.

This rearrangement joins TRBV5-6 to TRBJ2-3; the match to TRBD2 covers 13 bases. Trimming removed 4 bases from V and 2 bases from J; junction bases left unmatched: 7. CDR1 SGHDT and CDR2 YYEEEE come from the germline V gene. The CDR3 spans 17 residues. The CDR3, as DNA: TGTGCCAGCAGCCGAGGACTAGCGGGAGACTCCACAGATACGCAGTATTTT. Protein product: CASSRGLAGDSTDTQYF.

The chain uses TRBV7-9 and TRBJ1-2, with unresolved D. The germline V and J ends were trimmed by 10 bases and 4 bases, with 19 bases remaining between them. This CDR3 contains 14 residues. Germline V lookup: CDR1 SEHNR, CDR2 FQNEAQ (reference sequence). CDR3 residues: CATDKLQFLYGYTF. The DNA for the CDR3 is TGTGCCACCGACAAGTTACAATTCCTCTATGGCTACACCTTC.

This clone was detected a few times. The rearrangement uses TRBV29-1 and TRBJ2-2, with 7 bases matching TRBD1. V was clipped by 6 bases and J by 3 bases; unmatched bases: 16. The CDR3 totals 17 residues. Germline CDR1 reads SQVTM; CDR2 reads ANQGSEA. In DNA, the CDR3 is TGCAGCGTCCGAACGACAGGGTTCGGGGCCGACACCGGGGAGCTGTTTTTT. Translation gives CSVRTTGFGADTGELFF.

This chain connects TRBV9 to TRBJ2-7; D is unclear. Per the germline V gene, CDR1 is SGDLS and CDR2 is YYNGEE. V was clipped by 3 bases and J by 7 bases, with 20 bases between them. CDR3 length: 15 amino acids. CDR3 DNA sequence: TGTGCCAGCAGCGGCGTGGCAGGTCTTTCGGGTGAGCAGTACTTC. Translation gives CASSGVAGLSGEQYF.

J is TRBJ1-5 and V is TRBV27; D gene uncertain. The CDR3 has 15 residues. Trimming removed 0 bases from V and 5 bases from J, with 11 bases in between. Germline V gene sequence: CDR1 MNHEY, CDR2 SMNVEV (reference sequence). This CDR3 is CASSLSGSNYQPQHF. DNA of the CDR3: TGTGCCAGCAGTTTATCGGGGTCTAATTATCAGCCCCAGCATTTT.